These 22 T cell receptor beta chains came from one sample sequenced in a study of T cell responses to AZD1222 COVID-19 vaccine. Profiled with immunoSEQ multiplex PCR; TCRdb holds only in-frame clones, not every one. The sample lists 55,000 to 70,000 clones; over 60% were seen once. The specimen comprised peripheral blood, sampled on day 0 of AZD1222 vaccination. These receptors were obtained from an adult in good health.

V and J are TRBV4-1 and TRBJ2-3; possible D gene TRBD1, 5 bases. In germline, CDR1 is MGHRA, CDR2 YSYEKL. V was shortened by 1 base and J by 0 bases, with 11 bases between the two germline ends. The length of the CDR3 is 16 residues. The CDR3 loop reads CASSQVDSPSTDTQYF. CDR3 coding DNA: TGCGCCAGCAGCCAAGTTGACAGCCCAAGCACAGATACGCAGTATTTT.

Only a few counts were recorded for this clone. At one end the junction does not follow the germline gene, possibly because of a read error. This sequence joins TRBV7-7 and TRBJ2-1; possible D gene TRBD2, 6 bases. The CDR3 extends over 15 amino acids. In germline, CDR1 is SSHAT, CDR2 FNYEAQ (reference sequence). As DNA, the CDR3 is TGTGCTAGCAGCGTAAGACTAGGAACTCTAGGTGAGCAGTTCTTC. Protein product: CASSVRLGTLGEQFF.

The chain recombines TRBV2 with TRBJ1-1; D perhaps matches TRBD1 (5 bases). With 6 bases removed from V and 0 bases from J, the gap between germline ends came to 14 bases. The CDR3 is 15 residues long. Germline V gene data show CDR1 as SNHLY and CDR2 as FYNNEI. The CDR3 protein is CASSRGAALNTEAFF. CDR3 DNA sequence: TGTGCCAGCAGCCGTGGGGCAGCTTTGAACACTGAAGCTTTCTTT.

This chain uses TRBV6-5 with TRBJ1-1; D is unresolved. This CDR3 comprises 15 residues. V was pared by 0 bases and J by 1 base, with 9 bases between. Germline-derived CDR1 and CDR2 are MNHEY and SVGAGI. The CDR3 is CASSYSGRPNTEAFF. CDR3 coding DNA: TGTGCCAGCAGTTACTCCGGCAGGCCGAACACTGAAGCTTTCTTT.

V is TRBV10-3 and J is TRBJ1-3, with 8 bases aligning to TRBD1. The V gene end was trimmed by 5 bases and the J gene end by 0 bases; junction bases not matched to a gene: 12. The CDR3 totals 18 residues. Germline assignment: CDR1 ENHRY and CDR2 SYGVKD. CDR3 bases: TGTGCCATCAGTAATATACCCGGACAGGGAGACTCTGGAAACACCATATATTTT. It translates to CAISNIPGQGDSGNTIYF.

This chain uses TRBV19 with TRBJ1-3; 8 bases are a match to TRBD1. The junction had 3 bases not matched to a gene; V was cut back by 9 bases and J by 2 bases. Looked up from germline, CDR1 is LNHDA and CDR2 is SQIVND (reference sequence). The CDR3 is made up of 13 amino acids. The CDR3 region has the DNA TGTGCCAGCTCACAGGGGGCTGGAAACACCATATATTTT. Translated: CASSQGAGNTIYF.

The chain couples TRBV7-9 to TRBJ1-2, with unresolved D. Trimming took off 4 bases at V and 6 bases at J, with 15 bases between the two ends. The CDR3 spans 14 residues. Germline lookup yields CDR1 SEHNR and CDR2 FQNEAQ (reference sequence). CDR3 region: CASSSTESGDGYTF. The CDR3 DNA sequence: TGTGCCAGCAGCTCGACCGAAAGCGGGGATGGCTACACCTTC.

This clone is a singleton in its sample. CDR3 nucleotides: TGTGCCAGCAGCCAAACTAGCGGGGGGGAGTGGGAGACCCAGTACTTC. It translates to CASSQTSGGEWETQYF. J is TRBJ2-5 and V is TRBV3-1 (or the pseudogene TRBV3-2); TRBD2 agrees at 13 bases. J gave up 5 bases and V 2 bases, and 5 bases lay outside the gene matches. Germline-derived CDR1 and CDR2 are LGHDT and YNNKEL (reference sequence). CDR3 length: 16 amino acids.

The chain is built from TRBV28 and TRBJ1-1, with D uncertain. CDR1 is MDHEN, CDR2 SYDVKM, per germline. V was cut by 1 base and J by 3 bases, with 9 bases left in between. CDR3 size: 14 residues. The CDR3 protein is CASSLLRVDTEAFF. In DNA form, the CDR3 reads TGTGCCAGCAGTTTATTACGCGTTGACACTGAAGCTTTCTTT.

The genes are TRBV27 and TRBJ1-5, with 7 bases that match TRBD1. Germline V lookup: CDR1 MNHEY, CDR2 SMNVEV (reference sequence). This CDR3 region has 17 residues. V shed 5 bases, J shed 0 bases, and the junction held 10 bases outside the gene matches. In DNA, the CDR3 is TGTGCCAGCAGTCCTAGGACAGGCGTCTATAGCAATCAGCCCCAGCATTTT. This codes for CASSPRTGVYSNQPQHF.

This clone was recorded once. This chain links TRBV5-1 with TRBJ1-6; 7 bases fit TRBD1. The CDR3 has 15 amino acids. Germline lookup yields CDR1 SGHRS and CDR2 YFSETQ. With 4 bases clipped from V and 10 bases from J, the junction kept 11 bases outside the gene matches. In nucleotides, the CDR3 is TGCGCCAGCAGCCGTACAGGGGCCGCCGGCTCACCCCTCCACTTT. Protein product: CASSRTGAAGSPLHF. The variable domain in full, with the rest retrieved from reference TRBV5-1 and TRBJ1-6, is KAGVTQTPRYLIKTRGQQVTLSCSPISGHRSVSWYQQTPGQGLQFLFEYFSETQRNKGNFPGRFSGRQFSNSRSEMNVSTLELGDSALYLCASSRTGAAGSPLHFGNGTRLTVT.

This sequence joins TRBV2 and TRBJ1-1, with D maybe TRBD1 (5 bases). V was pared by 6 bases and J by 7 bases, with 9 bases between. Germline lookup yields CDR1 SNHLY and CDR2 FYNNEI. The CDR3 has 11 amino acids. The CDR3 sequence: CASRGDGEAFF. Here the CDR3 DNA reads TGTGCCAGCAGGGGGGACGGTGAAGCTTTCTTT.

This sequence joins TRBV5-1 and TRBJ2-3; 7 nucleotides match TRBD1. CDR1 is SGHRS, CDR2 YFSETQ, per germline. CDR3 length: 15 amino acids. Trimming at V came to 3 bases and at J to 2 bases, leaving 6 bases not matched to a gene. CDR3 coding DNA: TGCGCCAGCAGCTCTAGGACAGGAGCCACAGATACGCAGTATTTT. The encoded protein is CASSSRTGATDTQYF.

CDR3 nucleotides: TGTGCCAGCAGCCTGGCGGGGGGGTTAGATGAGCAGTTCTTC. This translates into CASSLAGGLDEQFF. V is TRBV7-3 and J is TRBJ2-1; TRBD2 matches 9 bases. With V trimmed by 5 bases and J by 8 bases, 7 bases remained unmatched. The germline V gene has CDR1 SGHTA and CDR2 FQGTGA. The CDR3 covers 14 residues. Using reference TRBV7-3 and TRBJ2-1 for the parts outside the CDR3, the full variable domain is GAGVSQTPSNKVTEKGKYVELRCDPISGHTALYWYRQSLGQGPEFLIYFQGTGAADDSGLPNDRFFAVRPEGSVSTLKIQRTERGDSAVYLCASSLAGGLDEQFFGPGTRLTVL.

The chain carries TRBV27 and TRBJ1-5; D ambiguous. The germline V gene encodes CDR1 MNHEY and CDR2 SMNVEV (reference sequence). Trimming pared 2 bases from V and 3 bases from J, leaving 8 bases between. This CDR3 is 14 amino acids long. This chain's CDR3 is CASSLQADNQPQHF. The CDR3 bases are TGTGCCAGCAGTTTACAGGCAGACAATCAGCCCCAGCATTTT.

This rearrangement joins TRBV9 to TRBJ2-5; 9 bases match TRBD2. The CDR3 length is 15 residues. The germline V gene has CDR1 SGDLS and CDR2 YYNGEE. V lost 0 bases, J lost 5 bases, and 5 bases stayed unmatched. In nucleotides, the CDR3 is TGTGCCAGCAGCGTAGGTAGCGGGGGTGGGGAGACCCAGTACTTC. Translation gives CASSVGSGGGETQYF.

This sequence joins TRBV27 and TRBJ1-1, with TRBD1 as a possible D gene (5 bases). With 6 bases removed from V and 11 bases from J, the gap between germline ends came to 16 bases. Germline-derived CDR1 and CDR2 are MNHEY and SMNVEV (reference sequence). The CDR3 length is 12 residues. In DNA form, the CDR3 reads TGTGCCAGCAGGGGAGTGGGGGAACGGGCTTTCTTT. It encodes CASRGVGERAFF.

The chain employs TRBV7-9 and TRBJ1-1; D may be TRBD1 (5 bases). V was pared by 2 bases and J by 0 bases, with 16 bases between. This CDR3 has 17 residues. Germline lookup yields CDR1 SEHNR and CDR2 FQNEAQ (reference sequence). The CDR3 coding sequence is TGTGCCAGCAGCTTATTCGGGATCAGGGTAGTGAACACTGAAGCTTTCTTT. Translation gives CASSLFGIRVVNTEAFF.

The V gene is TRBV6-2 or TRBV6-3, the J gene TRBJ2-1; TRBD1 aligns across 7 bases. The CDR3 spans 16 residues. Germline assignment: CDR1 MNHEY and CDR2 SVGEGT. Germline trimming cut 6 bases from V and 8 bases from J; bases unmatched to any gene: 16. CDR3 in amino acids: CASSPTTGVGLDEQFF. In DNA, the CDR3 is TGTGCCAGCAGCCCGACCACAGGGGTAGGTTTGGATGAGCAGTTCTTC.

The rearrangement uses TRBV13 and TRBJ2-7; D call uncertain. This CDR3 is 12 amino acids long. Trimming left V 5 bases short and J 7 bases short, with 12 bases between. Per germline, CDR1 PRHDT and CDR2 FYEKMQ (reference sequence). This CDR3 is CASSHPSGEQYF. The CDR3 bases are TGTGCCAGCAGCCATCCATCCGGGGAGCAGTACTTC.

The genes are TRBV7-9 and TRBJ2-5; 7 bases fit TRBD2. V dropped 1 base and J dropped 4; count of bases not matched to a gene: 6. Germline V CDR1 and CDR2: SEHNR, FQNEAQ (reference sequence). CDR3 length: 15 amino acids. The CDR3 reads CASSLVGGIGETQYF. In nucleotides, the CDR3 is TGTGCCAGCAGCTTAGTGGGGGGGATCGGAGAGACCCAGTACTTC.

The chain links TRBV7-2 to TRBJ1-2; D is undetermined. The germline V gene has CDR1 SGHTA and CDR2 FQGNSA. V lost 7 bases to trimming and J lost 3 bases, with 12 bases between them. There are 13 residues in the CDR3. The CDR3 DNA is TGTGCCAGCACCCTAGGGTATGACTATGGCTACACCTTC. It yields the protein CASTLGYDYGYTF. The full variable domain, completed using reference TRBV7-2 and TRBJ1-2, is GAGVSQSPSNKVTEKGKDVELRCDPISGHTALYWYRQSLGQGLEFLIYFQGNSAPDKSGLPSDRFSAERTGGSVSTLTIQRTQQEDSAVYLCASTLGYDYGYTFGSGTRLTVV.